This T cell receptor (beta chain) came from a study of T-cell reconstitution after alpha-beta-depleted transplantation in children. The study's findings and limits: As was reported, about two months after transplant, alpha-beta T cells came from several hundred expanded graft clones. Surviving recipient T cells and intrathymic progenitors accounted for some patients' high TCRbeta diversity at day 60. A year post-transplant, T-cell counts and diversity derived mostly from newly produced T cells.

With respect to this clonotype: Its antigen is unknown.

CDR3 size: 16 residues. Germline-derived CDR1 and CDR2 are MNHEY and SMNVEV (reference sequence). The J segment lost 8 bases and the V segment lost 4 bases, leaving 8 bases of the junction unmatched. Using unique molecular identifiers, the investigators prepared the TCRbeta library. TCRdb processed the PCR reads anew with MiXCR; each CDR3 protein has one entry. The profile shows more than 45,000 distinct CDR3 sequences, around 53% of them singletons. The sequences come from peripheral blood, collected before TCRalphabeta/CD19-depleted stem cell transplant. This chain uses TRBV27 with TRBJ2-1, with 13 positions matching TRBD2. This TCR was sampled from a boy under three years old with SCID, due to receive a stem cell transplant. This CDR3 is CASSSITSGGAYEQFF. In DNA form, the CDR3 reads TGTGCCAGCAGTTCCATTACTAGCGGGGGGGCGTATGAGCAGTTCTTC.